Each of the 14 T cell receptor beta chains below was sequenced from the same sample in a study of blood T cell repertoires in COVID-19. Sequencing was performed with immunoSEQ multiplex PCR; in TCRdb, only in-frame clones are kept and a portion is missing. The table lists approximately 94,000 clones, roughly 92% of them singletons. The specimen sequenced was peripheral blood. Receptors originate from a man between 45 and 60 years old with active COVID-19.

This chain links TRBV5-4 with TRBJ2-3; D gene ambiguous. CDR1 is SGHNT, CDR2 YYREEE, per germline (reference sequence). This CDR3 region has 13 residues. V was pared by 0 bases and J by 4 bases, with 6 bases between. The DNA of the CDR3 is TGTGCCAGCAGCTTGGTTAGTTCAGATACGCAGTATTTT. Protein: CASSLVSSDTQYF. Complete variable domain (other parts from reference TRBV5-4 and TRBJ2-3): ETGVTQSPTHLIKTRGQQVTLRCSSQSGHNTVSWYQQALGQGPQFIFQYYREEENGRGNFPPRFSGLQFPNYSSELNVNALELDDSALYLCASSLVSSDTQYFGPGTRLTVL.

CDR3 amino acids: CASSLELAGGHTGELFF. The CDR3 nucleotides are TGCGCCAGCAGCTTGGAGCTAGCGGGGGGGCACACCGGGGAGCTGTTTTTT. This chain links TRBV5-1 with TRBJ2-2, with 12 bases matching TRBD2. The CDR3 is 17 residues long. Germline-derived CDR1 and CDR2 are SGHRS and YFSETQ. J was trimmed by 3 bases and V by 0 bases; bases with no gene match: 3.

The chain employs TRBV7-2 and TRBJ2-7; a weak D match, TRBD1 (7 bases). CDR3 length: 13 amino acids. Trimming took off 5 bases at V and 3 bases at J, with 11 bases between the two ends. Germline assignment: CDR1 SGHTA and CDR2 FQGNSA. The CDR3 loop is CASSGGTDYEQYF. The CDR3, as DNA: TGTGCCAGCAGCGGAGGGACAGACTACGAGCAGTACTTC.

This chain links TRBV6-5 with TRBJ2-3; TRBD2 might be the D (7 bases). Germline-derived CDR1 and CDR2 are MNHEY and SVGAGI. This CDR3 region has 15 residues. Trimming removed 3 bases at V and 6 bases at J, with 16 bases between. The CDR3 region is CASSYAGAPGDTQYF. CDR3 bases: TGTGCCAGCAGTTATGCGGGGGCCCCGGGGGATACGCAGTATTTT.

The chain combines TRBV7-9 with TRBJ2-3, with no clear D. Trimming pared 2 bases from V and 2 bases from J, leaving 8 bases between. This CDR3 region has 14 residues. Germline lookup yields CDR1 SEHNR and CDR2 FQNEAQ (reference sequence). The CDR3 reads CASSLMELTDTQYF. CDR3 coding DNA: TGTGCCAGCAGCTTAATGGAGCTCACAGATACGCAGTATTTT.

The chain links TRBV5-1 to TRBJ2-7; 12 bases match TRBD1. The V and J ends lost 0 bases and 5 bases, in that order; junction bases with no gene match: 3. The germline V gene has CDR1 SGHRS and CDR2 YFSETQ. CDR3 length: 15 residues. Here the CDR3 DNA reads TGCGCCAGCAGCTTGGAGGGACAGGGGGCACACGAGCAGTACTTC. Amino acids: CASSLEGQGAHEQYF.

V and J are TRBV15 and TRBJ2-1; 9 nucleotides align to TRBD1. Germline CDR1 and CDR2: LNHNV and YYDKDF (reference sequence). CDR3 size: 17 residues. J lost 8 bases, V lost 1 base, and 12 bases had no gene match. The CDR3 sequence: CATSRAFTGGESHEQFF. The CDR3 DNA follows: TGTGCCACCAGCAGAGCCTTCACAGGGGGCGAATCCCATGAGCAGTTCTTC.

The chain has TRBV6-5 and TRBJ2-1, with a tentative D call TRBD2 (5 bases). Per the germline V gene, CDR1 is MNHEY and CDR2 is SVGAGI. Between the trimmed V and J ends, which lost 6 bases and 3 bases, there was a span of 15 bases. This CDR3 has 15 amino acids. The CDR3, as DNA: TGTGCCAGCAGATATACCCGGGATATCTACAATGAGCAGTTCTTC. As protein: CASRYTRDIYNEQFF.

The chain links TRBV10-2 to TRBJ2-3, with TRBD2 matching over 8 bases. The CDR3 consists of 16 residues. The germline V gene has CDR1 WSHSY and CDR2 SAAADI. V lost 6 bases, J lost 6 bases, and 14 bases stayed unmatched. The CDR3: CASRASGTSPSDTQYF. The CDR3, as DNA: TGCGCCAGCAGGGCCTCCGGGACTAGTCCCTCGGATACGCAGTATTTT.

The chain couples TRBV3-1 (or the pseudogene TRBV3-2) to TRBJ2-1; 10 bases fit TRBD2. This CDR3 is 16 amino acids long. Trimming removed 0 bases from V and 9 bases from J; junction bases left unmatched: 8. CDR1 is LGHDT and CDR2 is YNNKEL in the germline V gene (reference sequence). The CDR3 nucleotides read TGTGCCAGCAGCCAAGATAGCGGGAGGTTAAGGGGTGAGCAGTTCTTC. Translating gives CASSQDSGRLRGEQFF.

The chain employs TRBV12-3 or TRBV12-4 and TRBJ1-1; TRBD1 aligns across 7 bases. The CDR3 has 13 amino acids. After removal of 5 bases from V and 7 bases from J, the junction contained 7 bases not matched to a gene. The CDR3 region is CASSPRQGDEAFF. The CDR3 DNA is TGTGCCAGCAGTCCAAGACAGGGCGATGAAGCTTTCTTT.

The CDR3 loop reads CASSRGGTDTQYF. CDR3 nucleotides: TGTGCCAGTAGTCGCGGGGGGACAGATACGCAGTATTTT. This chain joins TRBV19 and TRBJ2-3, with TRBD2 matching over 8 bases. V shed 5 bases, J shed 3 bases, and the junction held 1 base outside the gene matches. Per the germline V gene, CDR1 is LNHDA and CDR2 is SQIVND (reference sequence). The CDR3 contains 13 residues.

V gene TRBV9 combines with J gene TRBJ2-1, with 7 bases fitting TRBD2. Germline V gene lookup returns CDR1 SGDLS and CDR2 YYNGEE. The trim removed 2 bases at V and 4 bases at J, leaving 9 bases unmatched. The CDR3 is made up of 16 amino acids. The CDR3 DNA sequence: TGTGCCAGCAGCGTCCCTAGACTAGCCGGGTACAATGAGCAGTTCTTC. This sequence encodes CASSVPRLAGYNEQFF.

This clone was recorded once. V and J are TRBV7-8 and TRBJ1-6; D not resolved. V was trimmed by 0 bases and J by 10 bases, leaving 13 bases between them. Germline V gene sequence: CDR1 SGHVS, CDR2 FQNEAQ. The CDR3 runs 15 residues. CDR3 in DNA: TGTGCCAGCAGCTTAGCAGGCCGCGAGGGATCACCCCTCCACTTT. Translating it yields CASSLAGREGSPLHF.